This T cell receptor (beta chain) derives from a study of T cell responses to AZD1222 COVID-19 vaccine. Study context: Second-dose recipients at about 4 or about 12 weeks were treated as one pooled group.

From germline, CDR1 is MNHEY and CDR2 SMNVEV (reference sequence). V was cut by 0 bases and J by 2 bases, with 8 bases left in between. There are 15 residues in the CDR3. Study observations and caveats: No day 14 peak samples; only post-peak repertoires were characterized. Unmutated variant regions are reportedly the target of nearly half of TCRs that are spike-specific.

Notes on this clone: Antigen unknown.

Only in-frame clones appear in the TCRdb table, and some are missing; sequencing was by immunoSEQ multiplex PCR. The repertoire consists of about 140,000 clones, with about 94% occurring once and the leading ten covering 3.5% to 4.5%. The clonotype originates from an adult in good health. This chain links TRBV27 with TRBJ2-1; D uncertain. The sequences come from peripheral blood, collected on day 0 of AZD1222 vaccination. Written as DNA, the CDR3 is TGTGCCAGCAGTTTATCTCCGACCCCCTACAATGAGCAGTTCTTC. Translation: CASSLSPTPYNEQFF.